A single sample gave rise to the 19 T cell receptor beta chains below, sequenced in a study of shared clonotypes between healthy human individuals (dated by TCRdb to about 2020). Receptors were amplified or captured by the immunoSEQ multiplex PCR assay. The immuneACCESS repertoire file appears here via TCRdb, limited to in-frame rearrangements. These files lack a portion of the clones; in checked studies, under half of the deficit traces to unresolved V genes, and the cause of the others is not known. This sample has about a million clones in its table, and roughly 80% of those were observed once. Together, the top ten hold almost 0.9% of the sample. Source material: memory CD4+ T cells from PBMCs. This specimen's cell subset or site label, interpreted: CD45RA-negative fraction. These receptors were taken from a man younger than 35 in good health. Some clones in this sample may be carry-over from other donors' samples.

V is TRBV28 and J is TRBJ2-7, with TRBD1 matching 7 bases. Trimming removed 6 bases from V and 4 bases from J; junction bases left unmatched: 12. Germline CDR1 MDHEN, CDR2 SYDVKM. This CDR3 spans 15 amino acids. This chain's CDR3 is CASRPHRGVSYEQYF. The CDR3 DNA sequence: TGTGCCAGCAGACCTCACAGGGGAGTCAGTTACGAGCAGTACTTC.

The V call is TRBV7-6, the J call TRBJ1-6; 9 nucleotides agree with TRBD1. The CDR3 has 16 amino acids. Germline CDR1 reads SGHVS; CDR2 reads FNYEAQ. V lost 5 bases and J lost 7; bases outside the gene matches: 9. The CDR3 sequence is CASSLRDRVQNSPLHF. CDR3 nucleotides: TGTGCCAGCAGCCTCCGGGACAGGGTACAAAATTCACCCCTCCACTTT.

This chain joins TRBV2 and TRBJ1-4; D is possibly TRBD1 (5 bases). The germline gives CDR1 SNHLY, CDR2 FYNNEI. The CDR3 has 14 amino acids. V was cut by 2 bases and J by 4 bases, with 8 bases left in between. The CDR3 reads CASSEYRRNEKLFF. Here the CDR3 DNA reads TGTGCCAGCAGTGAATACAGGCGTAATGAAAAACTGTTTTTT.

The gene calls are TRBV6-5 and TRBJ1-6; 7 nucleotides line up with TRBD1. The germline V gene encodes CDR1 MNHEY and CDR2 SVGAGI. The junction had 4 bases not matched to a gene; V was cut back by 0 bases and J by 8 bases. This CDR3 is 15 amino acids long. CDR3 sequence: CASSYSARGDSPLHF. CDR3 bases: TGTGCCAGCAGTTACTCGGCCAGGGGGGATTCACCCCTCCACTTT.

V usage is TRBV9 and J usage is TRBJ2-6, with a possible D match to TRBD2 (6 bases). Trimming took off 4 bases at V and 4 bases at J, with 15 bases between the two ends. Germline V CDR1 and CDR2: SGDLS, YYNGEE. The CDR3 loop spans 16 amino acids. The CDR3 reads CASSLGVGLGANVLTF. In nucleotides, the CDR3 is TGTGCCAGCAGCCTAGGGGTGGGACTGGGGGCCAACGTCCTGACTTTC.

The chain recombines TRBV7-9 with TRBJ2-1; 9 bases align to TRBD2. Germline-derived CDR1 and CDR2 are SEHNR and FQNEAQ (reference sequence). The J segment lost 1 base and the V segment lost 4 bases, leaving 5 bases of the junction unmatched. There are 16 residues in the CDR3. The CDR3 here is CASSSQTSGSYNEQFF. CDR3 DNA sequence: TGTGCCAGCAGCTCCCAGACTAGCGGATCCTACAATGAGCAGTTCTTC.

This rearrangement joins TRBV5-1 to TRBJ1-4; D gene uncertain. Germline loops: CDR1 SGHRS, CDR2 YFSETQ. The CDR3 length is 14 residues. The V and J ends lost 3 bases and 6 bases respectively, with 12 bases between them. DNA of the CDR3: TGCGCCAGCAGCTCGGGAGGGCGGGATGAAAAACTGTTTTTT. This encodes CASSSGGRDEKLFF.

A single count supports this clone. The V gene is TRBV5-6, the J gene TRBJ2-6; D remains unclear. CDR1 and CDR2 (germline): SGHDT, YYEEEE. The CDR3 runs 15 residues. Trimming shortened V by 0 bases and J by 1 base, and 5 bases separated the two germline ends. The CDR3, as DNA: TGTGCCAGCAGCTTGGACGGGTCTGGGGCCAACGTCCTGACTTTC. This translates into CASSLDGSGANVLTF.

The chain couples TRBV5-5 to TRBJ2-1; D remains unclear. V lost 2 bases, J lost 5 bases, and 8 bases lay in between. The length of the CDR3 is 13 residues. In germline, CDR1 is SGHKS, CDR2 YYEKEE (reference sequence). The CDR3 bases are TGTGCCAGCAGCTTCGTGGCTGACAATGAGCAGTTCTTC. Translated: CASSFVADNEQFF.

The chain has TRBV5-1 and TRBJ1-2; 8 positions agree with TRBD1. This CDR3 is built from 15 residues. Germline CDR1 reads SGHRS; CDR2 reads YFSETQ. The junction had 6 bases not matched to a gene; V was cut back by 4 bases and J by 1 base. The CDR3 DNA sequence: TGCGCCAGCAGCCACGGACAGGGATATAACTATGGCTACACCTTC. Translated, it gives CASSHGQGYNYGYTF.

This clone was seen a handful of times. The rearrangement uses TRBV30 and TRBJ1-4; 9 positions agree with TRBD1. The CDR3 loop spans 15 amino acids. V was pared by 0 bases and J by 8 bases, with 7 bases of the junction left unmatched. The germline CDR1 and CDR2 sequences are GTSNPN and SVGIG (reference sequence). In DNA, the CDR3 is TGTGCCTGGAGTGTTCTGGGCGGGACAGGGGAAAAACTGTTTTTT. Encoded protein: CAWSVLGGTGEKLFF.

The chain links TRBV15 to TRBJ2-5, with 7 bases that match TRBD1. In germline, CDR1 is LNHNV, CDR2 YYDKDF (reference sequence). The ends lost 5 bases at V and 3 bases at J; junction bases unmatched: 12. The CDR3 length is 16 residues. The chain's CDR3 is CATSATHGTAKETQYF. The CDR3 DNA reads TGTGCCACCAGCGCGACACACGGGACAGCAAAAGAGACCCAGTACTTC. Full variable domain (rest looked up from reference TRBV15 and TRBJ2-5): DAMVIQNPRYQVTQFGKPVTLSCSQTLNHNVMYWYQQKSSQAPKLLFHYYDKDFNNEADTPDNFQSRRPNTSFCFLDIRSPGLGDTAMYLCATSATHGTAKETQYFGPGTRLLVL.

The CDR3 bases are TGTGCCAGCGGTATTTCAGGGAAGGACACCGGGGAGCTGTTTTTT. Its protein is CASGISGKDTGELFF. This sequence joins TRBV21-1 and TRBJ2-2; TRBD1 reflects the table's D call only, with no check against the DNA. TRBV21-1 is assigned pseudogene status. CDR3 length equals 15 residues.

There are a few counts of this clone. The chain employs TRBV4-1 and TRBJ2-3, with D possibly TRBD2 on 5 matching bases. CDR1 and CDR2 from the germline V gene are MGHRA and YSYEKL. CDR3 length equals 18 residues. Trimming pared 3 bases from V and 5 bases from J, leaving 24 bases between. This CDR3 reads CASSQTETRGRLGDTQYF. DNA for the CDR3: TGCGCCAGCAGCCAGACCGAGACCCGGGGAAGACTTGGAGATACGCAGTATTTT.

V gene TRBV6-1 combines with J gene TRBJ1-3, with 8 bases fitting TRBD1. The CDR3 is made up of 14 amino acids. V dropped 7 bases and J dropped 2; count of bases not matched to a gene: 4. Germline lookup yields CDR1 MNHNS and CDR2 SASEGT. The CDR3 sequence is CASNLDRAGNTIYF. CDR3 bases: TGTGCCAGCAACCTGGACAGGGCTGGAAACACCATATATTTT.

This clone was seen at least ten times. Other DNA sequences in the sample encode the same CDR3. V and J are TRBV4-1 and TRBJ2-5; 12 nucleotides line up with TRBD1. The V segment lost 0 bases and the J segment 5 bases; nucleotides outside the gene matches: 4. This CDR3 region has 16 residues. CDR1 is MGHRA, CDR2 YSYEKL, per germline. DNA of the CDR3: TGCGCCAGCAGCCAAGAAGGGACAGGGGGCGCTGAGACCCAGTACTTC. This codes for CASSQEGTGGAETQYF.

The chain's CDR3 is CASSFVGQPYGYTF. CDR3 coding DNA: TGTGCCAGCAGTTTTGTGGGACAGCCCTATGGCTACACCTTC. The chain recombines TRBV28 with TRBJ1-2, with 7 bases identical to TRBD1. Germline trimming cut 3 bases from V and 4 bases from J; bases unmatched to any gene: 5. From germline, CDR1 is MDHEN and CDR2 SYDVKM. The CDR3 has 14 residues.

This rearrangement joins TRBV19 to TRBJ2-3; 8 positions match TRBD2. This CDR3 is built from 15 residues. CDR1 and CDR2 (germline): LNHDA, SQIVND (reference sequence). The V segment lost 1 base and the J segment 3 bases; nucleotides outside the gene matches: 3. This CDR3 reads CASSIVAGWTDTQYF. DNA of the CDR3: TGTGCCAGTAGTATAGTAGCGGGATGGACAGATACGCAGTATTTT.

The chain combines TRBV7-2 with TRBJ1-6; no firm D call. CDR1 is SGHTA and CDR2 is FQGNSA in the germline V gene. The V and J ends lost 2 bases and 0 bases respectively, with 8 bases between them. The CDR3 spans 16 residues. CDR3 DNA sequence: TGTGCCAGCAGCTTATTGGGCAGCTCCTATAATTCACCCCTCCACTTT. Translated: CASSLLGSSYNSPLHF.